Below, 26 T cell receptor beta chains from the same sample are listed, as sequenced in a study of beta chain features in type 1 diabetes. Regarding the study as a whole: Moderate but significant shortening of TCRB CDR3s was recorded in all four CD4+ subsets from Type 1 diabetes patients.

Reverse transcribing all isolated RNA meant expressed TCRB transcripts were sequenced. Only in-frame clones appear in the TCRdb table, and some are missing; sequencing was by immunoSEQ multiplex PCR. The sample lists roughly 160,000 clones, around 7.9% occurring once. Which antigens these TCRs recognize remains unknown. Sequenced sample: central memory CD4+ T cells from blood. All receptors derive from a young man with type 1 diabetes.

This clone has at least ten counts. Additional DNA sequences in this sample encode the identical CDR3. The chain carries TRBV7-2 and TRBJ2-5; 12 nucleotides agree with TRBD2. The ends lost 5 bases at V and 2 bases at J; junction bases unmatched: 6. Per the germline V gene, CDR1 is SGHTA and CDR2 is FQGNSA. The CDR3 has 16 amino acids. DNA for the CDR3: TGTGCCAGCAGCCTATCGACTAGCGGGGGTCAAGAGACCCAGTACTTC. Translated: CASSLSTSGGQETQYF. Using reference TRBV7-2 and TRBJ2-5 for the parts outside the CDR3, the full variable domain is GAGVSQSPSNKVTEKGKDVELRCDPISGHTALYWYRQSLGQGLEFLIYFQGNSAPDKSGLPSDRFSAERTGGSVSTLTIQRTQQEDSAVYLCASSLSTSGGQETQYFGPGTRLLVL.

The chain links TRBV28 to TRBJ1-5; tentatively, D is TRBD1 (6 bases). Trimming shortened V by 6 bases and J by 3 bases, and 15 bases separated the two germline ends. The CDR3 runs to 15 residues. CDR1 is MDHEN and CDR2 is SYDVKM in the germline V gene. In DNA form, the CDR3 reads TGTGCCAGCAGCCCCGGGACACCCTCCAATCAGCCCCAGCATTTT. It encodes CASSPGTPSNQPQHF.

This clone was observed a few times. V usage is TRBV29-1 and J usage is TRBJ2-3; 9 positions match TRBD1. Per germline, CDR1 SQVTM and CDR2 ANQGSEA. After removal of 5 bases from V and 4 bases from J, the junction contained 10 bases not matched to a gene. The CDR3 runs 15 residues. As DNA, the CDR3 is TGCAGCGTTTTCGGGACAGGGTCGATGGCAGATACGCAGTATTTT. This sequence encodes CSVFGTGSMADTQYF.

This chain uses TRBV12-2 with TRBJ2-7; no DNA check was done on the table's D call, TRBD1. TRBV12-2 is recorded as a pseudogene. The CDR3 runs 15 residues. CDR3 residues: CASRLSTGTGVPVYF. The CDR3 DNA follows: TGTGCAAGTCGCTTATCAACCGGGACAGGGGTCCCTGTGTACTTC.

In this sample, this clone turned up a few times. This sequence joins TRBV28 and TRBJ1-1, with D possibly matching TRBD1 (6 bases). Looked up from germline, CDR1 is MDHEN and CDR2 is SYDVKM. The V end lost 6 bases, the J end lost 4 bases, and 15 bases lay between the germline ends. The CDR3 covers 14 residues. The CDR3: CASRIGGEATEAFF. The CDR3 DNA reads as TGTGCCAGCAGGATAGGGGGAGAGGCCACTGAAGCTTTCTTT.

V usage is TRBV19 and J usage is TRBJ2-4, with 12 bases that match TRBD1. The V and J ends lost 10 bases and 2 bases, in that order; junction bases with no gene match: 15. This CDR3 comprises 18 residues. The germline gives CDR1 LNHDA, CDR2 SQIVND (reference sequence). The CDR3 sequence: CATAIRDRGLRTKNIQYF. CDR3 bases: TGTGCCACTGCAATCCGGGACAGGGGGCTTAGAACCAAAAACATTCAGTACTTC.

This clone was found a few times. The J gene is TRBJ2-7, the V gene TRBV28; TRBD2 is a possible D gene (5 bases). The CDR3 length is 15 residues. Germline values: CDR1 MDHEN, CDR2 SYDVKM. V gave up 6 bases and J gave up 3 bases, with 18 bases separating them. The CDR3 nucleotides read TGTGCCAGCAGCCCACCGGGCGAGGGCCTCTACGAGCAGTACTTC. Amino acid sequence: CASSPPGEGLYEQYF.

The rearrangement uses TRBV7-2 and TRBJ2-1; D gene uncertain. Germline V gives CDR1 SGHTA, CDR2 FQGNSA. Trimming removed 4 bases from V and 10 bases from J, with 11 bases in between. This CDR3 spans 12 amino acids. The CDR3 nucleotides read TGTGCCAGCAGCTCAACTCTTGTAGAGCAGTTCTTC. This sequence encodes CASSSTLVEQFF.

In its sample, this clone was seen a few times. V gene TRBV11-3 combines with J gene TRBJ2-1; 15 bases fit TRBD2. V was clipped by 5 bases and J by 10 bases; unmatched bases: 9. CDR1 SGHNT and CDR2 YENEEA come from the germline V gene. The CDR3 totals 16 residues. The DNA of the CDR3 is TGTGCCAGCAGCGCGGGACTAGCGGGGGGCAAAGGAGAGCAGTTCTTC. Its protein is CASSAGLAGGKGEQFF.

This clone was counted a few times. The genes are TRBV7-9 and TRBJ1-1; no clear D gene. The CDR3 is 12 residues long. Trimming removed 1 base from V and 11 bases from J, with 11 bases in between. CDR1 is SEHNR and CDR2 is FQNEAQ in the germline V gene (reference sequence). The CDR3: CASSLEWATAFF. CDR3 in DNA: TGTGCCAGCAGCTTAGAATGGGCTACGGCTTTCTTT.

The gene calls are TRBV18 and TRBJ2-5, with TRBD1 matching 10 bases. The CDR3 runs 15 residues. Trimming removed 3 bases from V and 5 bases from J; junction bases left unmatched: 6. Germline CDR1 is KGHSH and CDR2 is LQKENI. CDR3 residues: CASSPGQGYWETQYF. Here the CDR3 DNA reads TGTGCCAGCTCACCGGGACAGGGGTATTGGGAGACCCAGTACTTC.

The rearrangement joins TRBV18 to TRBJ1-1, with D perhaps matching TRBD1 (5 bases). Trimming pared 6 bases from V and 4 bases from J, leaving 18 bases between. CDR1 KGHSH and CDR2 LQKENI come from the germline V gene. The CDR3 is 15 amino acids. As DNA, the CDR3 is TGTGCCAGCTCCCAAACTGTTCAGGGTAGCACTGAAGCTTTCTTT. Its translation is CASSQTVQGSTEAFF.

The rearrangement uses TRBV28 and TRBJ2-1; 8 bases fit TRBD2. The CDR3 totals 16 residues. Germline V CDR1 and CDR2: MDHEN, SYDVKM. With V trimmed by 11 bases and J by 8 bases, 20 bases remained unmatched. The CDR3 region is CAVSPLGSGSLDEQFF. CDR3 in DNA: TGTGCCGTATCGCCGCTTGGAAGCGGGAGCCTAGATGAGCAGTTCTTC.

Of note for this clone: Mismatch with germline at one junction end may stem from a read error. V is TRBV29-1 and J is TRBJ2-7, with 9 bases matching TRBD1. The CDR3 spans 12 residues. Germline CDR1 is SQVTM and CDR2 is ANQGSEA. CDR3 DNA sequence: TGCAGTGTTGGACAGGGGCGGTACGAGCAGTACTTC. Translated, it gives CSVGQGRYEQYF.

This clone was seen a few times. The chain joins TRBV5-4 to TRBJ2-5; D may be TRBD1 (5 bases). Germline CDR1 reads SGHNT; CDR2 reads YYREEE (reference sequence). The CDR3 runs 15 residues. V gave up 0 bases and J gave up 1 base, with 10 bases separating them. CDR3 coding DNA: TGTGCCAGCAGCTTGGACCGGACATCCCAAGAGACCCAGTACTTC. Residues: CASSLDRTSQETQYF.

This clone has ten or more counts. Other DNA sequences in the same sample also yield this CDR3. J is TRBJ2-5 and V is TRBV28; D uncertain. CDR1 is MDHEN, CDR2 SYDVKM, per germline. The length of the CDR3 is 13 residues. V lost 5 bases and J lost 2, with 9 bases in between. For the CDR3, the DNA is TGTGCCAGCAGTGCCTCTAGTCAAGAGACCCAGTACTTC. It encodes CASSASSQETQYF.

The chain employs TRBV18 and TRBJ2-7; a possible D gene is TRBD2 (6 bases). Trimming removed 3 bases at V and 0 bases at J, with 12 bases between. CDR1 and CDR2 (germline): KGHSH, LQKENI. CDR3 length equals 15 residues. CDR3 bases: TGTGCCAGCTCACCGGCGTTGGGGGGCTCCTACGAGCAGTACTTC. This codes for CASSPALGGSYEQYF. The full variable domain, with the rest looked up from reference TRBV18 and TRBJ2-7, is NAGVMQNPRHLVRRRGQEARLRCSPMKGHSHVYWYRQLPEEGLKFMVYLQKENIIDESGMPKERFSAEFPKEGPSILRIQQVVRGDSAAYFCASSPALGGSYEQYFGPGTRLTVT.

In this sample, this clone turned up a few times. The CDR3 nucleotides read TGTGCCAGTACAGAGGGTTATCAGCCCCAGCATTTT. It is translated as CASTEGYQPQHF. V is TRBV19 and J is TRBJ1-5; no reliable D call. V lost 7 bases and J 5 bases, leaving 9 bases between the germline ends. The germline V gene encodes CDR1 LNHDA and CDR2 SQIVND (reference sequence). The CDR3 totals 12 residues.

This clone occurred a few times. The chain carries TRBV18 and TRBJ2-1; 15 positions agree with TRBD2. J lost 7 bases, V lost 6 bases, and 4 bases had no gene match. CDR3 size: 15 residues. Germline CDR1 and CDR2: KGHSH and LQKENI. The CDR3 sequence: CASSKGTSGRNEQFF. Written as DNA, the CDR3 is TGTGCCAGCTCCAAAGGGACTAGCGGGAGGAATGAGCAGTTCTTC.

Ten or more counts support this clone. This sequence joins TRBV7-2 and TRBJ2-3; TRBD2 matches at 8 bases. Germline CDR1 reads SGHTA; CDR2 reads FQGNSA. This CDR3 is built from 15 residues. V dropped 5 bases and J dropped 2; count of bases not matched to a gene: 6. The CDR3 sequence: CASSRGGPVTDTQYF. In DNA form, the CDR3 reads TGTGCCAGCAGCCGCGGGGGGCCCGTCACAGATACGCAGTATTTT. The complete variable domain, with remaining parts taken from reference TRBV7-2 and TRBJ2-3, reads GAGVSQSPSNKVTEKGKDVELRCDPISGHTALYWYRQSLGQGLEFLIYFQGNSAPDKSGLPSDRFSAERTGGSVSTLTIQRTQQEDSAVYLCASSRGGPVTDTQYFGPGTRLTVL.

The chain uses TRBV30 and TRBJ2-5; D might be TRBD1 (5 bases). The CDR3 consists of 13 residues. Germline V gene lookup returns CDR1 GTSNPN and CDR2 SVGIG (reference sequence). Between the trimmed V and J ends, which lost 1 base and 5 bases, there was a span of 11 bases. The CDR3 nucleotides are TGTGCCTGGAGTGCCCCAGGGAAGGAGACCCAGTACTTC. It specifies CAWSAPGKETQYF.

J is TRBJ1-5 and V is TRBV27, with a tentative D call TRBD1 (5 bases). The V end was cut by 6 bases, the J end by 5 bases, with 17 bases between. Germline V gene lookup returns CDR1 MNHEY and CDR2 SMNVEV (reference sequence). The CDR3 is 15 residues long. The CDR3 DNA reads TGTGCCAGCAGACGAATCGACAGAGTGGATCAGCCCCAGCATTTT. This encodes CASRRIDRVDQPQHF.

The chain has TRBV9 and TRBJ1-2; 7 bases agree with TRBD1. Germline V lookup: CDR1 SGDLS, CDR2 YYNGEE. Trimming removed 0 bases from V and 2 bases from J; junction bases left unmatched: 7. CDR3 length equals 16 residues. The CDR3 spells CASSVAAGGGNYGYTF. The CDR3 nucleotides read TGTGCCAGCAGCGTAGCAGCAGGGGGAGGAAACTATGGCTACACCTTC.

This clone was counted between two and nine times. This chain uses TRBV5-1 with TRBJ1-2; no definite D call. The germline CDR1 and CDR2 sequences are SGHRS and YFSETQ. The V end was cut by 4 bases, the J end by 7 bases, with 17 bases between. The CDR3 covers 14 residues. CDR3 DNA sequence: TGCGCCAGCAGCCTTGGAAGCGGTAATCGTGGCTACACCTTC. Encoded protein: CASSLGSGNRGYTF. Filled out from reference TRBV5-1 and TRBJ1-2, the complete variable domain reads KAGVTQTPRYLIKTRGQQVTLSCSPISGHRSVSWYQQTPGQGLQFLFEYFSETQRNKGNFPGRFSGRQFSNSRSEMNVSTLELGDSALYLCASSLGSGNRGYTFGSGTRLTVV.

This clone was recorded a few times. The chain employs TRBV11-2 and TRBJ2-7, with a weak D call TRBD1 (6 bases). CDR3 length: 14 residues. Per germline, CDR1 SGHAT and CDR2 FQNNGV. Trimming cost V 7 bases and J 0 bases, with 13 bases left between them. CDR3 in amino acids: CASKTGTDSYEQYF. The DNA for the CDR3 is TGTGCCAGCAAAACAGGGACCGACTCCTACGAGCAGTACTTC. Complete variable domain (other parts from reference TRBV11-2 and TRBJ2-7): EAGVAQSPRYKIIEKRQSVAFWCNPISGHATLYWYQQILGQGPKLLIQFQNNGVVDDSQLPKDRFSAERLKGVDSTLKIQPAKLEDSAVYLCASKTGTDSYEQYFGPGTRLTVT.

This chain uses TRBV2 with TRBJ1-2; D unresolved. The germline V gene encodes CDR1 SNHLY and CDR2 FYNNEI. Trimming left V 5 bases short and J 8 bases short, with 15 bases between. This CDR3 is built from 13 residues. CDR3 nucleotides: TGTGCCAGCAGTTTCCCTGCTCCGGAGGGCTACACCTTC. Protein product: CASSFPAPEGYTF.